Listed below are T cell receptor beta chains from one sample, sequenced in a study of T cells in Graves' hyperthyroidism and ophthalmopathy. TCRdb re-called the multiplex PCR reads with MiXCR, one entry per CDR3 protein. The table lists roughly 660,000 distinct CDR3 sequences, 17% of them singletons. The sequenced sample consisted of blood. The origin of the receptors is a man in his forties or fifties with Graves' hyperthyroidism. Both conserved end residues are part of each CDR3. The order of the fields is D gene, CDR3 length, V gene, J gene, clone size, CDR3 DNA, CDR3 protein. A D gene is named only where the DNA matches it firmly. Clone size is stated in some rows and not others, as once, few, many or a class when expanded.

D: NA
length: 13
V: TRBV12-3/TRBV12-4
J: TRBJ2-7
size: NA
DNA: TGTGCCAGCAGTTTTCGGCTCCGTTTCGAGCAGTACTTC
CDR3: CASSFRLRFEQYF

D: NA
length: 13
V: TRBV20-1
J: TRBJ1-2
size: many
DNA: TGCAGTGCTAGAGGCGCAGTAGACTATGGCTACACCTTC
CDR3: CSARGAVDYGYTF

D: NA
length: 14
V: TRBV7-8
J: TRBJ1-1
size: many
DNA: TGTGCCAGCAGCACGGACAGCCTAGGTATAACGGGCTTCTTT
CDR3: CASSTDSLGITGFF

D: NA
length: 14
V: TRBV7-2
J: TRBJ1-1
size: many
DNA: TGTGCCAGCAGCTTAGTCGTTTGGAACACTGAAGCTTTCTTT
CDR3: CASSLVVWNTEAFF

D: NA
length: 21
V: TRBV7-8
J: TRBJ2-2
size: many
DNA: TGTGCCAGCAGCTTAGGGGGTGCAGGACCCAACGCTTTTTCGAACACCGGGGAGCTGTTTTTT
CDR3: CASSLGGAGPNAFSNTGELFF

D: TRBD1
length: 12
V: TRBV6-2/TRBV6-3
J: TRBJ2-1
size: once
DNA: TGTGCCAGCAGAGCAGGACAGGGAGAGCAGTTCTTC
CDR3: CASRAGQGEQFF

D: TRBD1
length: 12
V: TRBV6-1
J: TRBJ2-5
size: few
DNA: TGTGCCAGCAGCTCAGGACAGGGAACCGAGTACTTC
CDR3: CASSSGQGTEYF

D: TRBD1
length: 15
V: TRBV7-9
J: TRBJ1-6
size: few
DNA: TGTGCCAGCAGCTTCGCAGGGGGCGGGAATTCACCCCTCCACTTT
CDR3: CASSFAGGGNSPLHF

D: NA
length: 11
V: TRBV28
J: TRBJ1-5
size: few
DNA: TGTGCCAGCAGCTCGGAGGGGCCCCAGCATTTT
CDR3: CASSSEGPQHF

D: NA
length: 12
V: TRBV28
J: TRBJ1-1
size: many
DNA: TGTGCCTGCAGGGACTCGAACACTGAAGCTTTCTTT
CDR3: CACRDSNTEAFF

D: NA
length: 13
V: TRBV7-9
J: TRBJ1-4
size: NA
DNA: TGTGCCAGCAGTGTCCAGGGGAGGGAAAAACTGTTTTTT
CDR3: CASSVQGREKLFF

D: NA
length: 14
V: TRBV4-3
J: TRBJ2-1
size: once
DNA: TGCGCCACGCCCCTCCACCAGGGGAAGGATGAGCAGTTCTTC
CDR3: CATPLHQGKDEQFF

D: NA
length: 14
V: TRBV28
J: TRBJ1-4
size: NA
DNA: TGTGCCAGCAGTTTGGGGGGCTCGTATGAAAAACTGTTTTTT
CDR3: CASSLGGSYEKLFF

D: TRBD2
length: 19
V: TRBV7-9
J: TRBJ2-7
size: NA
DNA: TGTGCCAGCAGCTTAAATCCTCTAGCGGGAGGACTAAAATACTACGAGCAGTACTTC
CDR3: CASSLNPLAGGLKYYEQYF

D: NA
length: 15
V: TRBV10-3
J: TRBJ2-5
size: NA
DNA: TGTGCCGTCAGTGAATCAGTAGAGTCGGAGGAGACCCAGTACTTC
CDR3: CAVSESVESEETQYF

D: TRBD1
length: 13
V: TRBV19
J: TRBJ2-7
size: NA
DNA: TGTGCCAGTATGCGACAGGGGGCTGGCGAGCAGTACTTC
CDR3: CASMRQGAGEQYF

D: NA
length: 15
V: TRBV7-2
J: TRBJ2-7
size: many
DNA: TGTGCCAGCAGCTCCCCTGTCAGAGGGGTCTACGAGCAGTACTTC
CDR3: CASSSPVRGVYEQYF

D: NA
length: 14
V: TRBV28
J: TRBJ2-7
size: NA
DNA: TGTGCCAGCAGTTTTGAGAGGATGACCCACGAGCAGTGCTTC
CDR3: CASSFERMTHEQCF

D: NA
length: 13
V: TRBV7-9
J: TRBJ2-7
size: NA
DNA: TGTGCCAGCCGGAGCGTCCTCTCCTACGAGCAGTACTTC
CDR3: CASRSVLSYEQYF

D: TRBD1
length: 16
V: TRBV6-5
J: TRBJ2-5
size: many
DNA: TGTGCCAGCAGTTACTCGGGGGGACAGGGATCCGAGACCCAGTACTTC
CDR3: CASSYSGGQGSETQYF

D: NA
length: 14
V: TRBV27
J: TRBJ1-1
size: many
DNA: TGTGCCAGCAGTTCACCGACAGGCCACACTGAAGCTTTCTTT
CDR3: CASSSPTGHTEAFF

D: TRBD2
length: 17
V: TRBV11-2
J: TRBJ2-1
size: many
DNA: TGTGCCAGCAGCTTATTTAGTACTAGCGGGAACTACAATGAGCAGTTCTTC
CDR3: CASSLFSTSGNYNEQFF

D: TRBD2
length: 16
V: TRBV20-1
J: TRBJ2-1
size: many
DNA: TGCAGTGCTAGAGAACTAGCGGAGAGCTCCTACAATGAGCAGTTCTTC
CDR3: CSARELAESSYNEQFF